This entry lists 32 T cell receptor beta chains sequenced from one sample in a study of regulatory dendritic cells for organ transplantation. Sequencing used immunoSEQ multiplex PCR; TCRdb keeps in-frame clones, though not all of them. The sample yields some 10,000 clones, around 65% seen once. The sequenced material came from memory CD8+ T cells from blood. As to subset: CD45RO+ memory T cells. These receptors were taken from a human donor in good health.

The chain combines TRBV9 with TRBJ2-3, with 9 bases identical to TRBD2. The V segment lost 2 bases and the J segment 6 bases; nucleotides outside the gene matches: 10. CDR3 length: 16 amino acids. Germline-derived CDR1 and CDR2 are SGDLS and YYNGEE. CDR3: CASSVYKASGADTQYF. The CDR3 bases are TGTGCCAGCAGCGTTTATAAAGCTAGCGGGGCCGATACGCAGTATTTT.

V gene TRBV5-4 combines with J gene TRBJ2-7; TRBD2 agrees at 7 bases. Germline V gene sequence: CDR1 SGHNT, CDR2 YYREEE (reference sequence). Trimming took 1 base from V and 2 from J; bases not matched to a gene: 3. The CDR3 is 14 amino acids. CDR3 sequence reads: CASSLTAGAYEQYF. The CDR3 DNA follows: TGTGCCAGCAGCTTGACTGCGGGGGCCTACGAGCAGTACTTC. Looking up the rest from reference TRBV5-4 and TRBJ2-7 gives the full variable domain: ETGVTQSPTHLIKTRGQQVTLRCSSQSGHNTVSWYQQALGQGPQFIFQYYREEENGRGNFPPRFSGLQFPNYSSELNVNALELDDSALYLCASSLTAGAYEQYFGPGTRLTVT.

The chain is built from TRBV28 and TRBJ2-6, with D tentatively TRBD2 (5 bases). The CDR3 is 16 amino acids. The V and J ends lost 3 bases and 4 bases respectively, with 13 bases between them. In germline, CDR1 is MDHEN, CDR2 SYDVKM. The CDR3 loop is CASSFEKRLGANVLTF. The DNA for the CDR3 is TGTGCCAGCAGTTTTGAGAAGCGGCTCGGGGCCAACGTCCTGACTTTC.

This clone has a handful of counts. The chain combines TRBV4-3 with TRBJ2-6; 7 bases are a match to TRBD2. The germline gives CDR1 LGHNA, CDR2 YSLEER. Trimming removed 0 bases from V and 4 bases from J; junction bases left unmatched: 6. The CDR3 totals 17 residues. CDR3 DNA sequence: TGCGCCAGCAGCCAAGACGGGGAGGGATCCGGGGCCAACGTCCTGACTTTC. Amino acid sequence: CASSQDGEGSGANVLTF.

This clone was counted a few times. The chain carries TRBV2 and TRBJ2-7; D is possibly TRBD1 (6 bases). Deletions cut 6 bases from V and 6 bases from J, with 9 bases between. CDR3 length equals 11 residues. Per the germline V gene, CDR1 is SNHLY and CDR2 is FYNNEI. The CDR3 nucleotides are TGTGCCAGCAGCAACAGGGTCGAGCAGTACTTC. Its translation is CASSNRVEQYF.

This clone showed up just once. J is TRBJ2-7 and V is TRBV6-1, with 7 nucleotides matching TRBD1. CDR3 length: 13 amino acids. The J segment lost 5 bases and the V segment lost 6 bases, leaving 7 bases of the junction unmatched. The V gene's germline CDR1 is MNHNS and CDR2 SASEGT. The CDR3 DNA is TGTGCCAGCAGAGCGACAGGGTCCAACGAGCAGTACTTC. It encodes CASRATGSNEQYF.

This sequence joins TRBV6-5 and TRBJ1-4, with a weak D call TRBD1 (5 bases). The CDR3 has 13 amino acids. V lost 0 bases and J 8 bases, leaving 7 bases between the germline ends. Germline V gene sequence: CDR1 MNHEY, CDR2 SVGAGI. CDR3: CASSYSAGEKLFF. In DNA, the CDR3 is TGTGCCAGCAGTTACTCGGCAGGGGAAAAACTGTTTTTT.

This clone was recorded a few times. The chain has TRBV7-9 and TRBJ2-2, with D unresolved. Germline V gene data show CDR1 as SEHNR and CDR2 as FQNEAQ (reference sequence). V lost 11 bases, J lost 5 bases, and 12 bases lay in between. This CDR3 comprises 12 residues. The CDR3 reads CALTPATGELFF. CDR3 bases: TGTGCCCTAACTCCCGCAACCGGGGAGCTGTTTTTT.

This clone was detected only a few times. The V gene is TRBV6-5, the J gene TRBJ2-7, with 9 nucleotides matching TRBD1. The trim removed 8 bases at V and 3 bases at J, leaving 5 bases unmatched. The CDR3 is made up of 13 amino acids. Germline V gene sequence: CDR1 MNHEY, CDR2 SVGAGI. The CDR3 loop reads CASRDRAYYEQYF. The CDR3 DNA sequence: TGTGCCAGCCGGGACAGGGCGTACTACGAGCAGTACTTC.

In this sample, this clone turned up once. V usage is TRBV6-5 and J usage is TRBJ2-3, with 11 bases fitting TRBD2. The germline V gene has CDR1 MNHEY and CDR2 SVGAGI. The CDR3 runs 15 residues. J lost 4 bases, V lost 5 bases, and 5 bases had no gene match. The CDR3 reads CASSKVLAGADTQYF. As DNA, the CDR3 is TGTGCCAGCAGTAAAGTACTAGCGGGAGCAGATACGCAGTATTTT.

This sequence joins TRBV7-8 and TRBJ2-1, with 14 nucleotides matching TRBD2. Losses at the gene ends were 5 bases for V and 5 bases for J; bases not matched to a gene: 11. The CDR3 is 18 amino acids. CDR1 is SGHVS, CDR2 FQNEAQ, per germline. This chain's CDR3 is CASSPFEPGLAGDNEQFF. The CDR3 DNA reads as TGTGCCAGCAGCCCATTCGAACCGGGACTAGCGGGAGACAATGAGCAGTTCTTC. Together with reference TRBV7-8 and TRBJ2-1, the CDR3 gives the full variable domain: GAGVSQSPRYKVAKRGQDVALRCDPISGHVSLFWYQQALGQGPEFLTYFQNEAQLDKSGLPSDRFFAERPEGSVSTLKIQRTQQEDSAVYLCASSPFEPGLAGDNEQFFGPGTRLTVL.

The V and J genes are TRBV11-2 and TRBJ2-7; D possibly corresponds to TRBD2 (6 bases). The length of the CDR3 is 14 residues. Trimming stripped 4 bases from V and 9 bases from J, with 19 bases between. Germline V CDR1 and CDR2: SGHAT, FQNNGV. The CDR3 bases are TGTGCCAGCAGCTGGGCCAGGGAGGACACCGTGCAGTACTTC. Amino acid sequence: CASSWAREDTVQYF.

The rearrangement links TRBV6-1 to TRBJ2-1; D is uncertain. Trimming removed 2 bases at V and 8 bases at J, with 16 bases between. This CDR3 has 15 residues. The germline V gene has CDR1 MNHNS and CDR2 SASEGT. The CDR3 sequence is CASSELGSEKDEQFF. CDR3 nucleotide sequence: TGTGCCAGCAGTGAACTCGGCTCGGAAAAAGATGAGCAGTTCTTC.

The CDR3 nucleotides read TGTGCCAGCAGTTTTGTACCAGGGGGCGTAGGAAGAACGAACACTGAAGCTTTCTTT. Translating it yields CASSFVPGGVGRTNTEAFF. The chain links TRBV28 to TRBJ1-1; 8 bases fit TRBD1. The CDR3 has 19 amino acids. V trimming: 3 bases; J trimming: 1 base; junction bases outside the gene matches: 16. The germline CDR1 and CDR2 sequences are MDHEN and SYDVKM.

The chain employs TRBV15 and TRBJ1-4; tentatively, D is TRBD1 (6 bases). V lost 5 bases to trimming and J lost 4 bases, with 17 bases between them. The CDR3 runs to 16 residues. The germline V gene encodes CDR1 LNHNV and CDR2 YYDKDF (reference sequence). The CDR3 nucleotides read TGTGCCACCAGCGGTACCCAGGGGATTCTTAATGAAAAACTGTTTTTT. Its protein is CATSGTQGILNEKLFF.

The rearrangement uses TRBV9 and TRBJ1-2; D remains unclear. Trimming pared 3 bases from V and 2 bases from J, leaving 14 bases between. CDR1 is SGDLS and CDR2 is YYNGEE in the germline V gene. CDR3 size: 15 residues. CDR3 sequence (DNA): TGTGCCAGCAGCGGGGGTCGGACGGAGAACTATGGCTACACCTTC. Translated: CASSGGRTENYGYTF.

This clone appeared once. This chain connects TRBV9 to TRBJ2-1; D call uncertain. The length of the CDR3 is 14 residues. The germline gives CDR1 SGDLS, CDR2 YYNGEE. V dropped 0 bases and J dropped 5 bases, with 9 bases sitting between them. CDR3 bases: TGTGCCAGCAGCGTAGACGGATGGGACAATGAGCAGTTCTTC. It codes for CASSVDGWDNEQFF.

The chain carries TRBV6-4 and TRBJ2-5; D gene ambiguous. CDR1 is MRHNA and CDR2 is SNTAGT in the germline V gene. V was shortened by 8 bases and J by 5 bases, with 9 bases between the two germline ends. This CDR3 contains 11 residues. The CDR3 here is CASGLEETQYF. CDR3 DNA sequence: TGTGCCAGCGGATTAGAGGAGACCCAGTACTTC.

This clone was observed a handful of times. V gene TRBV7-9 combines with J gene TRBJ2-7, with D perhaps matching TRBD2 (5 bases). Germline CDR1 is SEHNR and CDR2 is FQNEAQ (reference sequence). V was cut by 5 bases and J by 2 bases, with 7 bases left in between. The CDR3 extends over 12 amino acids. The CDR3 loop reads CASSRRAYEQYF. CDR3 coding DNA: TGTGCCAGCAGCCGGCGGGCCTACGAGCAGTACTTC.

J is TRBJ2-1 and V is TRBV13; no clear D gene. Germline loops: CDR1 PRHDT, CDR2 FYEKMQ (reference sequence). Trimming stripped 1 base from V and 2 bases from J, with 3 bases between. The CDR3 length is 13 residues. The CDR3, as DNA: TGTGCCAGCAGCTTAGCCCCCTACAATGAGCAGTTCTTC. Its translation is CASSLAPYNEQFF.

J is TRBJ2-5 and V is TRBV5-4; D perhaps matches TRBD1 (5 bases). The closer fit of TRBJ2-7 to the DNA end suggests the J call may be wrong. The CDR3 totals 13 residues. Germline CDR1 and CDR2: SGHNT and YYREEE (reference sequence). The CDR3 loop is CASSSQGSYEQYF. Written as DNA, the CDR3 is TGTGCCAGCAGCTCTCAGGGTTCCTACGAGCAGTACTTC.

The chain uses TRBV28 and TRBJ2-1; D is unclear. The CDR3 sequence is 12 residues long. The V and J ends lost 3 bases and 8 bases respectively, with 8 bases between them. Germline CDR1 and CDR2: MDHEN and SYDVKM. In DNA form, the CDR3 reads TGTGCCAGCAGTTTTAATGGGGATGAGCAGTTCTTC. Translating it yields CASSFNGDEQFF.

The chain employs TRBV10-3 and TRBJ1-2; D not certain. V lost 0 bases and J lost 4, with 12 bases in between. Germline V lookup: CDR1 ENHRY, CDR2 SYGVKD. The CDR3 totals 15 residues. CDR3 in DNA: TGTGCCATCAGTGAGTCGACGGTGGGTTTCTATGGCTACACCTTC. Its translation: CAISESTVGFYGYTF.

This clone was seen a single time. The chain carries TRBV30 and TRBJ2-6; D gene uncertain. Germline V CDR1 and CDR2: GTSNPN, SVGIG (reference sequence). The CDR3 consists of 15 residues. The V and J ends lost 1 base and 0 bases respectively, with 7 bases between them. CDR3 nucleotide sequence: TGTGCCTGGAGTGCTTCGATCTCTGGGGCCAACGTCCTGACTTTC. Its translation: CAWSASISGANVLTF.

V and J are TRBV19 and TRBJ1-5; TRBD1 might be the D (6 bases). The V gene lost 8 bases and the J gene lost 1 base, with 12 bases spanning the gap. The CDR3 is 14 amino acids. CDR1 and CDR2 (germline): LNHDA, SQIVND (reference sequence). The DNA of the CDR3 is TGTGCCAGTTGGGCTCAGGGGAGCAATCAGCCCCAGCATTTT. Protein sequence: CASWAQGSNQPQHF.

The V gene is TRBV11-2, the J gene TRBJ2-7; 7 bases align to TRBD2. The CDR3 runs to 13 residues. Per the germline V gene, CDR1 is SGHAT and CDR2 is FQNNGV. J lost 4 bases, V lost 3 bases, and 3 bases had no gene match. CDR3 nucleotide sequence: TGTGCCAGCAGCTTGGGGACTACGTACGAGCAGTACTTC. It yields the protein CASSLGTTYEQYF.

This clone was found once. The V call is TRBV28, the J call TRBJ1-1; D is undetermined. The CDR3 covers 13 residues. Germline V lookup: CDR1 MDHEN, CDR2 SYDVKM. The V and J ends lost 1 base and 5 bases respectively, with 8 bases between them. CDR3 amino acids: CASSLFGETEAFF. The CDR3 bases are TGTGCCAGCAGTTTATTTGGGGAGACTGAAGCTTTCTTT. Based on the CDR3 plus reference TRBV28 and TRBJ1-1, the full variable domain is DVKVTQSSRYLVKRTGEKVFLECVQDMDHENMFWYRQDPGLGLRLIYFSYDVKMKEKGDIPEGYSVSREKKERFSLILESASTNQTSMYLCASSLFGETEAFFGQGTRLTVV.

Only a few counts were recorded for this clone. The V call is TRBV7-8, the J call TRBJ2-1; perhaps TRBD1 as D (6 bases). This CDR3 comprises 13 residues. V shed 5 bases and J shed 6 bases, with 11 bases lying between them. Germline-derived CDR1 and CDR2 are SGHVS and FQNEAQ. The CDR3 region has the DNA TGTGCCAGCAGCGTAACAGGGATCAATGAGCAGTTCTTC. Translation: CASSVTGINEQFF.

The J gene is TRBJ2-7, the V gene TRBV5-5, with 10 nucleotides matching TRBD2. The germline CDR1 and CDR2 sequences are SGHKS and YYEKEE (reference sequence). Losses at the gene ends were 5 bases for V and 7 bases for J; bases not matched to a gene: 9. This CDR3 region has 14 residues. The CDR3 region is CASRASGSLREQYF. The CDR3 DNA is TGTGCCAGCAGGGCTAGCGGGAGCCTAAGGGAGCAGTACTTC.

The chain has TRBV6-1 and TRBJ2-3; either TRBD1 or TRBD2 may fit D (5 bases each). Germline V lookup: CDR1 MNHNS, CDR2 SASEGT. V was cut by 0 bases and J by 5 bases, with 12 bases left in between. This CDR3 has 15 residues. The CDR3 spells CASSEAAGTGDTQYF. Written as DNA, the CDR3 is TGTGCCAGCAGTGAAGCTGCAGGGACGGGAGATACGCAGTATTTT.

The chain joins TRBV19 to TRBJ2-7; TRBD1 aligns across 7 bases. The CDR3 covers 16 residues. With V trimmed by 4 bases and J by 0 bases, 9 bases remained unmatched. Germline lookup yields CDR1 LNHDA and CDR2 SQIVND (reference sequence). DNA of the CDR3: TGTGCCAGTAGTACCGAACAGGGGTGGAACTCCTACGAGCAGTACTTC. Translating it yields CASSTEQGWNSYEQYF. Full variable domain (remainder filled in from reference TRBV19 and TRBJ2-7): DGGITQSPKYLFRKEGQNVTLSCEQNLNHDAMYWYRQDPGQGLRLIYYSQIVNDFQKGDIAEGYSVSREKKESFPLTVTSAQKNPTAFYLCASSTEQGWNSYEQYFGPGTRLTVT.

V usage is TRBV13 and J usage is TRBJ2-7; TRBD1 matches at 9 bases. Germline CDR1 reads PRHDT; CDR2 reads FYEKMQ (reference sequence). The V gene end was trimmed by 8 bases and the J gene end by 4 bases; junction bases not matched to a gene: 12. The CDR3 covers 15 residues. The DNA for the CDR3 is TGTGCCAGCTCCCAAGGCGGGACAGGGTCTTACGAGCAGTACTTC. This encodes CASSQGGTGSYEQYF.